Below are 23 T cell receptor beta chains sequenced from a single sample in a study of T cells in localized non-small cell lung cancer. Repertoires were generated with immunoSEQ multiplex PCR, while TCRdb's copy carries only in-frame clones and drops some. The sample shows over 20,000 clones, around 93% of them seen only once. Source: peripheral blood, taken before any cancer treatment. Every receptor here comes from a female donor of 60 years or more with stage II squamous cell lung carcinoma.

CDR3 sequence reads: CASRLQGAGSPLHF. CDR3 coding DNA: TGTGCCAGCAGATTACAGGGGGCAGGTTCACCCCTCCACTTT. The chain recombines TRBV6-5 with TRBJ1-6; 9 bases fit TRBD1. In germline, CDR1 is MNHEY, CDR2 SVGAGI. This CDR3 spans 14 amino acids. V dropped 6 bases and J dropped 9; count of bases not matched to a gene: 6.

CDR3 protein: CASSLVVLSYNEQFF. The DNA of the CDR3 is TGTGCCAGCAGCTTAGTAGTACTCTCCTACAATGAGCAGTTCTTC. This chain joins TRBV7-2 and TRBJ2-1; unclear D gene. Trimming left V 1 base short and J 0 bases short, with 7 bases between. The CDR3 is 15 amino acids. CDR1 is SGHTA, CDR2 FQGNSA, per germline.

This chain links TRBV2 with TRBJ2-7, with 7 bases matching TRBD2. J lost 9 bases, V lost 7 bases, and 6 bases had no gene match. The CDR3 has 11 amino acids. Looked up from germline, CDR1 is SNHLY and CDR2 is FYNNEI. CDR3 sequence reads: CASNIREAQYF. CDR3 sequence (DNA): TGTGCCAGCAATATCCGGGAGGCGCAGTACTTC.

The V and J genes are TRBV10-1 and TRBJ2-7; maybe TRBD2 (6 bases). Germline CDR1 WNHNN, CDR2 SYGVQD (reference sequence). V was pared by 5 bases and J by 5 bases, with 10 bases between. The CDR3 consists of 12 residues. The CDR3 DNA is TGCGCCAGCAGTCGGGGCGGGGACGAGCAGTACTTC. As protein: CASSRGGDEQYF.

This sequence joins TRBV5-1 and TRBJ2-7, with 8 bases that match TRBD2. The V gene's germline CDR1 is SGHRS and CDR2 YFSETQ. V was clipped by 4 bases and J by 4 bases; unmatched bases: 7. The CDR3 contains 14 residues. The CDR3 DNA is TGCGCCAGCAGCCCCAGCGGGAGTGGGTACGAGCAGTACTTC. Encoded protein: CASSPSGSGYEQYF.

This chain joins TRBV11-2 and TRBJ2-7, with D possibly matching TRBD2 (5 bases). V shed 0 bases and J shed 6 bases, with 9 bases lying between them. Germline V gene data show CDR1 as SGHAT and CDR2 as FQNNGV. This CDR3 is 13 amino acids long. The CDR3 reads CASSLEDGGEQYF. The CDR3 DNA sequence: TGTGCCAGCAGCTTAGAGGACGGAGGCGAGCAGTACTTC.

The J gene is TRBJ2-5, the V gene TRBV19, with D unresolved. Between the trimmed V and J ends, which lost 0 bases and 2 bases, there was a span of 13 bases. The CDR3 totals 16 residues. The germline CDR1 and CDR2 sequences are LNHDA and SQIVND (reference sequence). The CDR3 here is CASSIDGSSHQETQYF. The CDR3 coding sequence is TGTGCCAGTAGTATAGATGGCTCCTCCCATCAAGAGACCCAGTACTTC.

In its sample, this clone was seen once. V is TRBV2 and J is TRBJ2-1; 14 bases agree with TRBD2. The ends lost 5 bases at V and 7 bases at J; junction bases unmatched: 7. Per germline, CDR1 SNHLY and CDR2 FYNNEI. This CDR3 spans 16 amino acids. The CDR3 region has the DNA TGTGCCAGCAGTAGACTAGCGGGAGGGGGTTTGAATGAGCAGTTCTTC. Translated: CASSRLAGGGLNEQFF.

The gene calls are TRBV12-5 and TRBJ2-1, with D hard to call. The CDR3 extends over 12 amino acids. Germline CDR1 LGHNT, CDR2 FRNRAP. V lost 3 bases, J lost 9 bases, and 9 bases lay in between. The CDR3 protein is CASGFGFGEQFF. The CDR3 bases are TGTGCTAGTGGTTTCGGGTTTGGTGAGCAGTTCTTC.

The rearrangement links TRBV19 to TRBJ1-3; D uncertain. CDR3 length equals 14 residues. Germline CDR1 LNHDA, CDR2 SQIVND (reference sequence). With 10 bases removed from V and 0 bases from J, the gap between germline ends came to 13 bases. Written as DNA, the CDR3 is TGTGCCACAAAAGCGGCAGGCTCTGGAAACACCATATATTTT. It translates to CATKAAGSGNTIYF.

This clone was counted a single time. CDR3 residues: CASSGAYEQYF. The DNA for the CDR3 is TGTGCCAGCAGCGGGGCCTACGAGCAGTACTTC. V usage is TRBV7-2 and J usage is TRBJ2-7; D unresolved. The germline CDR1 and CDR2 sequences are SGHTA and FQGNSA. The CDR3 extends over 11 amino acids. The ends were cut back, 5 bases at V and 2 bases at J, with 4 bases in the middle.

J is TRBJ1-2 and V is TRBV11-2; a possible D gene is TRBD1 (6 bases). Trimming stripped 3 bases from V and 6 bases from J, with 14 bases between. Germline CDR1 reads SGHAT; CDR2 reads FQNNGV. This CDR3 spans 14 amino acids. The CDR3 coding sequence is TGTGCCAGCAGCTTGGGCAGGGGAATCGATGGCTACACCTTC. Translation: CASSLGRGIDGYTF.

This chain uses TRBV7-9 with TRBJ2-7, with D possibly matching TRBD1 (6 bases). The CDR3 consists of 15 residues. In germline, CDR1 is SEHNR, CDR2 FQNEAQ (reference sequence). V was cut by 5 bases and J by 4 bases, with 18 bases left in between. CDR3 in DNA: TGTGCCAGCAGCGAAATTAACAGGGACCTATACGAGCAGTACTTC. It specifies CASSEINRDLYEQYF. The variable domain in full, with the rest retrieved from reference TRBV7-9 and TRBJ2-7, is DTGVSQNPRHKITKRGQNVTFRCDPISEHNRLYWYRQTLGQGPEFLTYFQNEAQLEKSRLLSDRFSAERPKGSFSTLEIQRTEQGDSAMYLCASSEINRDLYEQYFGPGTRLTVT.

The V and J genes are TRBV5-6 and TRBJ2-7; D may be TRBD1 (6 bases). The germline V and J ends were trimmed by 4 bases and 6 bases, with 20 bases remaining between them. Germline V CDR1 and CDR2: SGHDT, YYEEEE. The CDR3 covers 15 residues. The CDR3 is CASSKQGIVLSEQYF. In DNA form, the CDR3 reads TGTGCCAGCAGCAAGCAGGGGATTGTTTTGAGCGAGCAGTACTTC.

The rearrangement joins TRBV5-4 to TRBJ1-1, with 8 bases lining up with TRBD1. V trimming: 4 bases; J trimming: 9 bases; junction bases outside the gene matches: 5. The CDR3 extends over 12 amino acids. CDR1 is SGHNT and CDR2 is YYREEE in the germline V gene (reference sequence). This CDR3 reads CASSLTGVKAFF. DNA of the CDR3: TGTGCCAGCAGCCTGACAGGGGTGAAAGCTTTCTTT.

The gene calls are TRBV1 and TRBJ2-7; the D segment call TRBD2 is taken from the table without a DNA check. TRBV1 is a listed pseudogene. The CDR3 is 16 residues long. In DNA, the CDR3 is TGCACCAGCAGCCATCCTAGGGGGGGAGGAGGCTACGAGCAGTACTTC. Translation: CTSSHPRGGGGYEQYF.

This sequence joins TRBV6-5 and TRBJ1-1; D is possibly TRBD1 (5 bases). This CDR3 has 14 residues. Germline V CDR1 and CDR2: MNHEY, SVGAGI. Trimming stripped 6 bases from V and 8 bases from J, with 19 bases between. The chain's CDR3 is CASRASGALNEAFF. In DNA, the CDR3 is TGTGCCAGCAGGGCTTCTGGGGCTCTCAACGAAGCTTTCTTT.

The V gene is TRBV4-1, the J gene TRBJ1-1; D might be TRBD1 (5 bases). With 4 bases removed from V and 11 bases from J, the gap between germline ends came to 20 bases. This CDR3 spans 14 amino acids. The germline CDR1 and CDR2 sequences are MGHRA and YSYEKL. The DNA for the CDR3 is TGCGCCAGCAGCCCCTTTGTCGGGCCAGGGAGGGCTTTCTTT. The encoded protein is CASSPFVGPGRAFF.

This chain joins TRBV7-3 and TRBJ2-2; 7 bases align to TRBD1. The germline V gene encodes CDR1 SGHTA and CDR2 FQGTGA. The CDR3 runs to 15 residues. The J segment lost 5 bases and the V segment lost 4 bases, leaving 7 bases of the junction unmatched. CDR3 DNA sequence: TGTGCCAGCAGCTCCTCAGGGGGTAGAACCGGGGAGCTGTTTTTT. Amino acid sequence: CASSSSGGRTGELFF. Supplemented by reference TRBV7-3 and TRBJ2-2, the full variable domain reads GAGVSQTPSNKVTEKGKYVELRCDPISGHTALYWYRQSLGQGPEFLIYFQGTGAADDSGLPNDRFFAVRPEGSVSTLKIQRTERGDSAVYLCASSSSGGRTGELFFGEGSRLTVL.

The chain employs TRBV10-1 and TRBJ1-1; D gene ambiguous. CDR1 is WNHNN, CDR2 SYGVQD, per germline (reference sequence). V was pared by 2 bases and J by 4 bases, with 11 bases between. This CDR3 spans 14 amino acids. Here the CDR3 reads CASSESYRGTEAFF. CDR3 DNA sequence: TGCGCCAGCAGTGAGAGTTACCGGGGCACTGAAGCTTTCTTT.

The chain links TRBV4-3 to TRBJ2-3; D is undetermined. The length of the CDR3 is 17 residues. CDR1 and CDR2 from the germline V gene are LGHNA and YSLEER. The V end lost 5 bases, the J end lost 2 bases, and 20 bases lay between the germline ends. The CDR3 DNA reads TGCGCCAGCAGCTCATCCACCGGAAGGATGGACACAGATACGCAGTATTTT. This sequence encodes CASSSSTGRMDTDTQYF.

The genes are TRBV11-2 and TRBJ1-2; D not certain. Trimming took 5 bases from V and 12 from J, leaving 13 bases between them. Germline lookup yields CDR1 SGHAT and CDR2 FQNNGV. The CDR3 is 11 amino acids. The CDR3: CASSVFGSHTF. As DNA, the CDR3 is TGTGCCAGCAGCGTCTTCGGGAGCCACACCTTC.

The V call is TRBV7-3, the J call TRBJ2-5; 7 nucleotides match TRBD1. The CDR3 length is 16 residues. The germline V gene encodes CDR1 SGHTA and CDR2 FQGTGA. Unmatched junction bases numbered 14, after V lost 5 bases and J lost 5 bases. The CDR3 region has the DNA TGTGCCAGCAGCCCTTCCTTGACAGGGCGATGGGAGACCCAGTACTTC. It is translated as CASSPSLTGRWETQYF.